The rows below give T cell receptor beta chains drawn from one sample of a study of metastatic and nonmetastatic thyroid tumors. From the PCR reads, TCRdb re-called clones with MiXCR. The sample records approximately 37,000 clones, about a sixth being singletons. The sequenced sample consisted of blood. The receptors originated from a female donor with papillary thyroid cancer or a benign thyroid nodule (not recorded which). Some clones in this sample may be carry-over from other donors' samples. The CDR3 runs from the conserved cysteine through the conserved F or W. D genes are given only for firm matches. Size tells how often a clone was seen (once, few, many) or the class of an expanded clone, and some rows leave it out.

d_call: NA
j_call: TRBJ2-4
clone_size: many
v_call: TRBV13
cdr3_nt: TGTGCCAGCAGCCGGGGAACCCCCAAAAACATTCAGTACTTC
cdr3_aa: CASSRGTPKNIQYF

d_call: TRBD2
j_call: TRBJ2-7
clone_size: few
v_call: TRBV12-3/TRBV12-4
cdr3_nt: TGTGCCAGCACCACCCGCGGGAGGGAGAAGTACGAGCAGTACTTC
cdr3_aa: CASTTRGREKYEQYF

d_call: TRBD1
j_call: TRBJ1-1
clone_size: many
v_call: TRBV11-2
cdr3_nt: TGTGCCAGCAGTACTCCGGGACAGAGATCGAACACTGAAGCTTTCTTT
cdr3_aa: CASSTPGQRSNTEAFF

d_call: NA
j_call: TRBJ2-7
clone_size: many
v_call: TRBV28
cdr3_nt: TGTGCCAGCAGTTACGAGCAGTACTTC
cdr3_aa: CASSYEQYF

d_call: NA
j_call: TRBJ2-3
clone_size: NA
v_call: TRBV5-1
cdr3_nt: TGCGCCAGCAGCTTGTGGCATGACACAGATACGCAGTATTTT
cdr3_aa: CASSLWHDTDTQYF

d_call: TRBD1
j_call: TRBJ1-5
clone_size: many
v_call: TRBV5-1
cdr3_nt: TGCGCCAGCAGCCCTGGGACAGGGGGTTTATTGAGTCAGCCCCAGCATTTT
cdr3_aa: CASSPGTGGLLSQPQHF

d_call: NA
j_call: TRBJ2-7
clone_size: NA
v_call: TRBV18
cdr3_nt: TGTGCCAGCTCACCGTCCGCACTCCCGTACGAGCAGTACTTC
cdr3_aa: CASSPSALPYEQYF

d_call: TRBD2
j_call: TRBJ2-1
clone_size: NA
v_call: TRBV5-1
cdr3_nt: TGCGCCAGCAGCGCCTGGACTAGCGGGGCCTACAATGAGCAGTTCTTC
cdr3_aa: CASSAWTSGAYNEQFF

d_call: NA
j_call: TRBJ2-7
clone_size: many
v_call: TRBV19
cdr3_nt: TGTGCCAGTAGTATAAATGACGGCCCCTACGAGCAGTACTTC
cdr3_aa: CASSINDGPYEQYF

d_call: NA
j_call: TRBJ2-7
clone_size: many
v_call: TRBV5-1
cdr3_nt: TGCGCCAGCAGCTTGGCCGAGGTGGGCCCCTACGAGCAGTACTTC
cdr3_aa: CASSLAEVGPYEQYF

d_call: TRBD2
j_call: TRBJ2-3
clone_size: many
v_call: TRBV27
cdr3_nt: TGTGCCAGCAGAGATCGGGTGGGTCGGGGGGGCCGGGCAGATACGCAGTATTTT
cdr3_aa: CASRDRVGRGGRADTQYF

d_call: NA
j_call: TRBJ2-5
clone_size: many
v_call: TRBV28
cdr3_nt: TGTGCCAGCACCTCCCCAGGGGCCGGCAAAGAGACCCAGTACTTC
cdr3_aa: CASTSPGAGKETQYF

d_call: NA
j_call: TRBJ2-1
clone_size: many
v_call: TRBV5-1
cdr3_nt: TGCGCCAGCTATTTGGGGGGCGTCTACAATGAGCAGTTCTTC
cdr3_aa: CASYLGGVYNEQFF

d_call: TRBD2
j_call: TRBJ2-5
clone_size: NA
v_call: TRBV19
cdr3_nt: TGTGCCAGTCTGGGGACTATCGGGGGAAAGACCCAGTACTTC
cdr3_aa: CASLGTIGGKTQYF

d_call: TRBD1
j_call: TRBJ1-2
clone_size: NA
v_call: TRBV9
cdr3_nt: TGTGCCAGCAGCGCCCACCGGGACAGGAATAACTATGGCTACACCTTC
cdr3_aa: CASSAHRDRNNYGYTF

d_call: TRBD1
j_call: TRBJ1-5
clone_size: NA
v_call: TRBV19
cdr3_nt: TGTGCCAGTGCGCTAGGCGGGACAGGGTATCAGCCCCAGCATTTT
cdr3_aa: CASALGGTGYQPQHF

d_call: NA
j_call: TRBJ2-5
clone_size: many
v_call: TRBV4-2
cdr3_nt: TGTGCCAGCAGCCAAGATTTAGGGTTTGGAGAGACCCAGTACTTC
cdr3_aa: CASSQDLGFGETQYF

d_call: TRBD1
j_call: TRBJ2-1
clone_size: many
v_call: TRBV7-6
cdr3_nt: TGTGCCAGCAGCCACAGGGGGACTGAGCAGTTCTTC
cdr3_aa: CASSHRGTEQFF

d_call: NA
j_call: TRBJ1-5
clone_size: many
v_call: TRBV20-1
cdr3_nt: TGCAGTGCCGCTCCCCTAGTGTATAGCAATCAGCCCCAGCATTTT
cdr3_aa: CSAAPLVYSNQPQHF

d_call: NA
j_call: TRBJ2-3
clone_size: many
v_call: TRBV7-9
cdr3_nt: TGTGCCAGCAGCTTAGAGGGAAAACAGTATTTT
cdr3_aa: CASSLEGKQYF

d_call: TRBD1
j_call: TRBJ1-5
clone_size: few
v_call: TRBV28
cdr3_nt: TGTGCCAGCATATCACAGGGGCATCCCCAGCATTTT
cdr3_aa: CASISQGHPQHF

d_call: NA
j_call: TRBJ2-7
clone_size: few
v_call: TRBV7-2
cdr3_nt: TGTGCCAGCAGCCAAGTTGGGTACGAGCAGTACTTC
cdr3_aa: CASSQVGYEQYF

d_call: TRBD1
j_call: TRBJ1-2
clone_size: NA
v_call: TRBV28
cdr3_nt: TGTGCCAGCAATGAGAGGGGGCCCCTGGTAAACTATGGCTACACCTTC
cdr3_aa: CASNERGPLVNYGYTF

d_call: TRBD2
j_call: TRBJ2-2
clone_size: NA
v_call: TRBV7-3
cdr3_nt: TGTGCCAGCAGCCGGACTAGCGGGAGGACCCGTAACACCGGGGAGCTGTTTTTT
cdr3_aa: CASSRTSGRTRNTGELFF